Included here is one TCR beta chain sequence, with context. The data were taken from a study of blood T cell repertoires in COVID-19. The wider study: PBMCs, B-cell-depleted T cells, or T cells provided the cDNA or gDNA that made up the material.

Original handling: Using reference gene primer amplification, nucleated cell counts were estimated. Assay: immunoSEQ multiplex PCR; the TCRdb copy retains only in-frame clones and omits some. The DNA gave D and trimming, while V, J and clone size come from that table. Here the sample spans about 76,000 clones, roughly 83% being singletons. Germline V CDR1 and CDR2: MGHDK, SYGVNS. The CDR3 is made up of 15 amino acids. V shed 4 bases and J 6 bases; nucleotides not matched to a gene: 5. The chain uses TRBV25-1 and TRBJ1-6; 8 nucleotides align to TRBD1. Sequenced: peripheral blood. This sequence originates from a man older than 75 with acute or convalescent COVID-19. CDR3 coding DNA: TGTGCCAGCAGTGCATCGACAGGGGTTAATTCACCCCTCCACTTT. Protein sequence: CASSASTGVNSPLHF.